These T cell receptor beta chains were read from a single sample in a study of CD8 T cells in Susac syndrome. TCRdb itself ran the immunoSEQ multiplex PCR reads through MiXCR, one entry per CDR3 protein. Counted here are 120,000 or so distinct CDR3 sequences, around 96% occurring once; the ten biggest clones make up roughly 0.14%. The sample was CD4+ T cells from PBMCs. These receptors came from a human donor with Susac syndrome. Both conserved end residues are part of each CDR3.

v_call	j_call	cdr3_aa
TRBV20-1	TRBJ1-2	CSATDSPTNYGYTF
TRBV3-1	TRBJ1-1	CASSPQGVGAFF
TRBV29-1	TRBJ2-1	CSVLRTSGREAGFF
TRBV7-2	TRBJ2-5	CASSDGWQETQYF
TRBV12-3/TRBV12-4	TRBJ1-1	CASSPLRTEAFF
TRBV30	TRBJ1-5	CAWREGMGNQPQHF
TRBV29-1	TRBJ2-3	CSVVSDTDTQYF
TRBV20-1	TRBJ2-5	CSAGRTGQETQYF
TRBV6-1	TRBJ2-3	CASSGELAGGTF
TRBV2	TRBJ2-7	CASRRDSSYEQYF
TRBV2	TRBJ2-7	CASSGPRQGQYF
TRBV29-1	TRBJ2-3	CSVAARETDTQYF
TRBV5-1	TRBJ2-7	CASSLGTSAYEQYF
TRBV5-4	TRBJ2-3	CASSIRLAGGTDTQYF
TRBV20-1	TRBJ1-5	CSASRSGTASFNQPQHF
TRBV9	TRBJ2-1	CASSDIAGVTYNEQFF
TRBV2	TRBJ2-2	CASLTGVGGELFF
TRBV10-3	TRBJ1-1	CAISSGGGNTEAFF
TRBV7-3	TRBJ2-2	CASSLKQGDTGELFF
TRBV5-1	TRBJ2-1	CASSLGTGDNEQFF
TRBV29-1	TRBJ2-5	CSASIKTGETQYF
TRBV7-9	TRBJ2-3	CASSIRQGDTQYF
TRBV6-5	TRBJ1-1	CASTPRVTAEAFF
TRBV29-1	TRBJ2-7	CSVETTTGYLQYF
TRBV9	TRBJ2-3	CASSVFGSTDTQYF
TRBV30	TRBJ1-2	CAWMSWGLQSGYTF
TRBV29-1	TRBJ2-7	CSVERATHPYEQYF
TRBV5-1	TRBJ2-5	CASSALGRGPKTQYF
TRBV7-3	TRBJ2-5	CASSFGQPRETQYF
TRBV9	TRBJ2-1	CASSVRMDEQFF
TRBV7-3	TRBJ2-5	CASSESRQETQYF
TRBV24-1	TRBJ2-7	CATSDFGSYEQYF
TRBV7-3	TRBJ2-1	CASSLGTNGPLSEQFF
TRBV24-1	TRBJ2-5	CATSAAGVETQYF
TRBV5-1	TRBJ2-4	CASSFGVSENIQYF
TRBV7-9	TRBJ2-5	CASSYRTDQETQYF
TRBV6-2/TRBV6-3	TRBJ2-7	CASRGSGRGEQYF
TRBV6-2/TRBV6-3	TRBJ2-2	CASSRSELTGELFF
TRBV9	TRBJ2-2	CASSQQSAGAGELFF
TRBV14	TRBJ2-7	CASSQAASGRPSYEQYF
TRBV29-1	TRBJ1-1	CSARTGANTEAFF
TRBV24-1	TRBJ2-5	CATSLSGSQETQYF
TRBV25-1	TRBJ2-3	CASRRTRGTDTQYF
TRBV3-1	TRBJ2-1	CASRRTSVGHGEQFF
TRBV20-1	TRBJ2-1	CSARFSAGEGHEQFF